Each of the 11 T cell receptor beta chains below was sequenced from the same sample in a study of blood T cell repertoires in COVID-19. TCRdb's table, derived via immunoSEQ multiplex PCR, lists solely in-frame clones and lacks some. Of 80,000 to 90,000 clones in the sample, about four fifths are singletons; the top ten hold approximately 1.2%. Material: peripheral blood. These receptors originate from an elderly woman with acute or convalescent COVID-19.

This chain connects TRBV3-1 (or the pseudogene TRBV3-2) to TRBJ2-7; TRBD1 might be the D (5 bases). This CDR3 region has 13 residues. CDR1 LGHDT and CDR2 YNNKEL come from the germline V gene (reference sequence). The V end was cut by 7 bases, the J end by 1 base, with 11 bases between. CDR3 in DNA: TGTGCCAGCACCCAGGGCAGATCCTACGAGCAGTACTTC. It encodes CASTQGRSYEQYF.

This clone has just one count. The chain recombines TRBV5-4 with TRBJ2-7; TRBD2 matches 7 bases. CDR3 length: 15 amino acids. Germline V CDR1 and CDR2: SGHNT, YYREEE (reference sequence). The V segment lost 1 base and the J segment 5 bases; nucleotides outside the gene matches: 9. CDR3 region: CASSLSGGSSHEQYF. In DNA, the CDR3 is TGTGCCAGCAGCTTGTCTGGCGGGAGTTCACACGAGCAGTACTTC.

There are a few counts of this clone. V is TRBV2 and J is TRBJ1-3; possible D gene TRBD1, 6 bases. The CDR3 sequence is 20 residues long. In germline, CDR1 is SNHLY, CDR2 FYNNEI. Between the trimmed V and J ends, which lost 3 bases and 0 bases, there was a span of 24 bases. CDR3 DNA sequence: TGTGCCAGCAGTGAGAGATTGACAGGCCTGATGGAAAGCTCTGGAAACACCATATATTTT. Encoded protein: CASSERLTGLMESSGNTIYF.

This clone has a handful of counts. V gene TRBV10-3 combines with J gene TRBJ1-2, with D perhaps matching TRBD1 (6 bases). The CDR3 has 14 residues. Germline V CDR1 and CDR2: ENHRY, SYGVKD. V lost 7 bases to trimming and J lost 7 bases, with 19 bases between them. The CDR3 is CAIKVSVGASGYTF. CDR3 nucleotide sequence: TGTGCCATCAAGGTTTCGGTGGGGGCAAGTGGCTACACCTTC.

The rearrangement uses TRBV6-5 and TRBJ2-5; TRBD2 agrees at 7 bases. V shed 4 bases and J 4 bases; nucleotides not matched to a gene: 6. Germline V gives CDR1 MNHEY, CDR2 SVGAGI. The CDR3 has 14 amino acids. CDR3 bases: TGTGCCAGCAGTTCGACTAGCCGAGGAGAGACCCAGTACTTC. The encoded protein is CASSSTSRGETQYF.

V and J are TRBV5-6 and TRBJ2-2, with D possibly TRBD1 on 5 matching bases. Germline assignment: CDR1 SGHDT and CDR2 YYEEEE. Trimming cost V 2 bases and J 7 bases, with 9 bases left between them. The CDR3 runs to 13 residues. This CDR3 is CASSFGQGGELFF. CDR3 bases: TGTGCCAGCAGCTTCGGCCAGGGCGGGGAGCTGTTTTTT.

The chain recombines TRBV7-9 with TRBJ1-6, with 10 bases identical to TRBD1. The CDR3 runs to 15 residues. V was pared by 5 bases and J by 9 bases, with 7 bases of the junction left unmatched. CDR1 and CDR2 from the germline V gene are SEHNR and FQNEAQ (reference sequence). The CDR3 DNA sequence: TGTGCCAGCAGCCCCGGGACAGGGGAGGGTTCACCCCTCCACTTT. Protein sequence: CASSPGTGEGSPLHF.

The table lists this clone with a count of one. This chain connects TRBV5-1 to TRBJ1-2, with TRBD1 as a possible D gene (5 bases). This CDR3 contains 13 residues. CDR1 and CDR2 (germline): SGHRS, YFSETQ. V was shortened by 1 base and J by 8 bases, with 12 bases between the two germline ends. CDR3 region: CASSLTTERGYTF. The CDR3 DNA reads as TGCGCCAGCAGCTTGACGACAGAACGGGGCTACACCTTC.

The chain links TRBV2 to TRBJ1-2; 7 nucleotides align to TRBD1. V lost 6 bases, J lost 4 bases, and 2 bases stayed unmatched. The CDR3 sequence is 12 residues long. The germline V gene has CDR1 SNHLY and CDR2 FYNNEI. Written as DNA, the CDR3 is TGTGCCAGCAGAGGGGACAGCTATGGCTACACCTTC. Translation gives CASRGDSYGYTF. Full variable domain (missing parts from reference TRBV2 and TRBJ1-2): EPEVTQTPSHQVTQMGQEVILRCVPISNHLYFYWYRQILGQKVEFLVSFYNNEISEKSEIFDDQFSVERPDGSNFTLKIRSTKLEDSAMYFCASRGDSYGYTFGSGTRLTVV.

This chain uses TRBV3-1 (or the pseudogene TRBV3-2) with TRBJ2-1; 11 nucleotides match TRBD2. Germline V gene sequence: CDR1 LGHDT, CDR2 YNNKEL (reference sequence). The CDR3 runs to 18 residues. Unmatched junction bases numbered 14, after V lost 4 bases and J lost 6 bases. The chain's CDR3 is CASSLFSLAGAPRNEQFF. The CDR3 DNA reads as TGTGCCAGCAGCCTGTTTTCACTAGCGGGAGCCCCCCGCAATGAGCAGTTCTTC.

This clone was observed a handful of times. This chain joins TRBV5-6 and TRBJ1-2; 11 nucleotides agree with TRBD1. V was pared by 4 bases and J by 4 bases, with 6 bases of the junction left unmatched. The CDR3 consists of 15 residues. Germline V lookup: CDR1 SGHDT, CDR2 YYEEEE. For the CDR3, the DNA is TGTGCCAGCAGCCCGACCGGGACAGGGGGCTATGGCTACACCTTC. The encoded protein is CASSPTGTGGYGYTF.